This T cell receptor beta chain appears in the sequencing data of a study of blood T cell repertoires in COVID-19. Using immunoSEQ multiplex PCR, the repertoire was profiled, and TCRdb retains in-frame clones only, with some absent. This sample yields 50,000 to 55,000 clones, of which about 87% are seen a single time; 3% to 4.5% belongs to the top ten. The CDR3 is 14 amino acids. V was clipped by 4 bases and J by 9 bases, with 18 bases between them. Germline CDR1 and CDR2: ENHRY and SYGVKD. This clonotype originated in a man aged 50 to 60 with acute or convalescent COVID-19. Input material: peripheral blood. The chain couples TRBV10-3 to TRBJ2-5, with D possibly TRBD2 on 7 matching bases. CDR3 sequence: CAISVGPGGAAQYF. The CDR3 region has the DNA TGTGCCATCAGTGTAGGGCCGGGGGGCGCGGCCCAGTACTTC.